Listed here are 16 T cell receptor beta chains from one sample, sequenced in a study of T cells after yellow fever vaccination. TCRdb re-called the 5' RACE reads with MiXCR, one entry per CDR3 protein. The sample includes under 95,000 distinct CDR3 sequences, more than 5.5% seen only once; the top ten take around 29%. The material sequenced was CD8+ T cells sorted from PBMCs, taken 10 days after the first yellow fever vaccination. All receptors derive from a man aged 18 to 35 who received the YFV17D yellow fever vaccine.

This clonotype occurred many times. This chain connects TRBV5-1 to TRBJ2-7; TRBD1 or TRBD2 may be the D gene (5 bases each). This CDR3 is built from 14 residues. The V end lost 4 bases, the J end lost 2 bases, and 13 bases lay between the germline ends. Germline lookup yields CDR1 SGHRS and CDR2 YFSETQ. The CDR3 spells CASSMPGSPYEQYF. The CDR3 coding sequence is TGCGCCAGCAGCATGCCAGGGAGCCCCTACGAGCAGTACTTC.

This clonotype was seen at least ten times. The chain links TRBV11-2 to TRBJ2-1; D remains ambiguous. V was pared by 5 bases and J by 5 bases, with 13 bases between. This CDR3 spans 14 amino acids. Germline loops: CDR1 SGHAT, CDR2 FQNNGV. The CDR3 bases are TGTGCCAGCAGCCCCCCCGGCAGCAACAATGAGCAGTTCTTC. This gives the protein CASSPPGSNNEQFF.

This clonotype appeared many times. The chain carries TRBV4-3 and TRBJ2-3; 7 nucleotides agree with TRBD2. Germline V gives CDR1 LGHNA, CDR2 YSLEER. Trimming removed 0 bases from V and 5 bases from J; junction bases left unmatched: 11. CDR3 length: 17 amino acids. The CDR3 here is CASSQDLSGAYGDTQYF. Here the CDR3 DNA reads TGCGCCAGCAGCCAAGATCTCAGCGGGGCATACGGAGATACGCAGTATTTT.

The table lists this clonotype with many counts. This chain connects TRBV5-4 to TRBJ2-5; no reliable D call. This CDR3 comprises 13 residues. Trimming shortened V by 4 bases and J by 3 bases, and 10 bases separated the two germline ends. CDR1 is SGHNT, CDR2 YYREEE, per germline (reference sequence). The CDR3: CASSPEYEETQYF. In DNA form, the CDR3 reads TGTGCCAGCAGCCCGGAGTACGAAGAGACCCAGTACTTC. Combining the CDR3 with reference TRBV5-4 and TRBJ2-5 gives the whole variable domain ETGVTQSPTHLIKTRGQQVTLRCSSQSGHNTVSWYQQALGQGPQFIFQYYREEENGRGNFPPRFSGLQFPNYSSELNVNALELDDSALYLCASSPEYEETQYFGPGTRLLVL.

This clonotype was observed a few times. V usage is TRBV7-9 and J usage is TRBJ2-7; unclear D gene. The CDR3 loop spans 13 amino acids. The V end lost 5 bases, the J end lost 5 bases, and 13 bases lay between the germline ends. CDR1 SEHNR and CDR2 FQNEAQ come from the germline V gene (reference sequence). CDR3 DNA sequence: TGTGCCAGCAGCGCGGCTACGGCCCACGAGCAGTACGTC. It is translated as CASSAATAHEQYV.

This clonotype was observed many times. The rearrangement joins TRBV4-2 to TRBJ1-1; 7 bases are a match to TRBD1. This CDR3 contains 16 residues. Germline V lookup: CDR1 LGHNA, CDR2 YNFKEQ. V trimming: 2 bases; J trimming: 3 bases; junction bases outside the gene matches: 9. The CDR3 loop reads CASSQPKTGMDTEAFF. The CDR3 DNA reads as TGTGCCAGCAGCCAACCCAAGACAGGGATGGACACTGAAGCTTTCTTT.

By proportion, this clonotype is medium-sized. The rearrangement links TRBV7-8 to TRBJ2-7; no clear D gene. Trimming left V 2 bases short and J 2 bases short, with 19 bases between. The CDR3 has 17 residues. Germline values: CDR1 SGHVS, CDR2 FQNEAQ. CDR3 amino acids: CASSLSVEQPLPYEQYF. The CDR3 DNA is TGTGCCAGCAGCTTATCGGTAGAGCAGCCCTTACCCTACGAGCAGTACTTC.

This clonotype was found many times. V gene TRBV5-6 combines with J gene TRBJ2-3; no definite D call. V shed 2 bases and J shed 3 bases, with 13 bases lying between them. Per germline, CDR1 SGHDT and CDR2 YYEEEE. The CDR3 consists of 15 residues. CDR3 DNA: TGTGCCAGCAGCTTTGAGACACTACTTACAGATACGCAGTATTTT. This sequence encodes CASSFETLLTDTQYF.

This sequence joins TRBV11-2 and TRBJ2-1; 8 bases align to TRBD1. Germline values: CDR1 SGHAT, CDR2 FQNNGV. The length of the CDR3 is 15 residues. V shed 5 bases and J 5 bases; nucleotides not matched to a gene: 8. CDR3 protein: CASSRGTGLNNEQFF. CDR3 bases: TGTGCCAGCAGCCGGGGGACAGGCTTGAACAATGAGCAGTTCTTC.

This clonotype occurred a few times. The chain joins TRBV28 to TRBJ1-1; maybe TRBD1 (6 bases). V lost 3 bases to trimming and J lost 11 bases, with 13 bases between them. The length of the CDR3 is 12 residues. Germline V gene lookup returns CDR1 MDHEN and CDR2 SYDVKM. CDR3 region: CASSFTGKRAFF. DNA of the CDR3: TGTGCCAGCAGTTTCACAGGGAAGAGGGCTTTCTTT. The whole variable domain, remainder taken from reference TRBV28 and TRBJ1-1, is DVKVTQSSRYLVKRTGEKVFLECVQDMDHENMFWYRQDPGLGLRLIYFSYDVKMKEKGDIPEGYSVSREKKERFSLILESASTNQTSMYLCASSFTGKRAFFGQGTRLTVV.

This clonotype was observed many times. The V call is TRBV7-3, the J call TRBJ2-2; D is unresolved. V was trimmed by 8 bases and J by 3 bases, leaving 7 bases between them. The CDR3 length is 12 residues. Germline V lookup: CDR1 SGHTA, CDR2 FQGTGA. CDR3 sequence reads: CASGFHTGELFF. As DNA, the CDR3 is TGTGCCAGCGGATTTCACACCGGGGAGCTGTTTTTT.

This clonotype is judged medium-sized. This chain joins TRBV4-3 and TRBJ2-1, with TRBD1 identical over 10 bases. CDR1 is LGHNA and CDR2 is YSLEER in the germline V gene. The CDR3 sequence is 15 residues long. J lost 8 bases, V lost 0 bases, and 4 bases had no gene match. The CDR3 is CASSQEGQGWDEQFF. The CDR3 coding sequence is TGCGCCAGCAGCCAAGAGGGACAGGGGTGGGATGAGCAGTTCTTC.

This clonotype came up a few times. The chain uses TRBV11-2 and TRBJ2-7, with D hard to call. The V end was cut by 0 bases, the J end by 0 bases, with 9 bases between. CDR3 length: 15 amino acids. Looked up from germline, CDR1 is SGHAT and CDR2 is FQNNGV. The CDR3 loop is CASSLDSPGSYEQYF. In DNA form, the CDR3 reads TGTGCCAGCAGCTTAGACTCGCCGGGCTCCTACGAGCAGTACTTC. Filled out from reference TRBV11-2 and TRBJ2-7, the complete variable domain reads EAGVAQSPRYKIIEKRQSVAFWCNPISGHATLYWYQQILGQGPKLLIQFQNNGVVDDSQLPKDRFSAERLKGVDSTLKIQPAKLEDSAVYLCASSLDSPGSYEQYFGPGTRLTVT.

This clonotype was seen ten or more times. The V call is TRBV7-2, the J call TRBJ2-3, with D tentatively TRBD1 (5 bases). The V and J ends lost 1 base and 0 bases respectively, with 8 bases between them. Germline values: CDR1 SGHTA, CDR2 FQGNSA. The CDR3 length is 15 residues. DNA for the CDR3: TGTGCCAGCAGCTTAGTAAGGGGCAGCACAGATACGCAGTATTTT. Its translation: CASSLVRGSTDTQYF.

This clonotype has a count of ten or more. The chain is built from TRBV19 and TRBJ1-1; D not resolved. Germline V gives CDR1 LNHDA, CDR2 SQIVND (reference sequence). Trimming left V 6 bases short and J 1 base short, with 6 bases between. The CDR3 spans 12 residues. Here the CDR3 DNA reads TGTGCCAGTAGGTTAGGGAACACTGAAGCTTTCTTT. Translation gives CASRLGNTEAFF.

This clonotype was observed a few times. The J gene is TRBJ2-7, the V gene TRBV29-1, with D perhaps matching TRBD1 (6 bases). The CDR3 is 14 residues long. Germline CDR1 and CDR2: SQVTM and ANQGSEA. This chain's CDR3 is CRIDRDTRTYEQYF. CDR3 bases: TGCAGAATAGATAGGGACACAAGAACCTACGAGCAGTACTTC.